This T cell receptor beta chain was obtained from a study of cytomegalovirus exposure and HLA in healthy donors. Study-level background: The 110 or so validation repertoires used the same platform as the 500 to 700 first-cohort repertoires, a later analysis reported.

With respect to this clone: What it binds is not known.

The data were produced by immunoSEQ multiplex PCR, yet TCRdb's version contains in-frame clones alone and is incomplete. Of tens of thousands of clones in the sample, 95% are singletons; the top ten hold more than 0.65%. Looked up from germline, CDR1 is SGHVS and CDR2 is FNYEAQ. The CDR3 is made up of 12 amino acids. Trimming removed 1 base at V and 6 bases at J, with 4 bases between. Findings and caveats of the study: Reported results showed that the classifier diagnosed cytomegalovirus status with high specificity and sensitivity.

Sequencing was performed on PBMCs. The gene calls are TRBV7-6 and TRBJ2-1; unclear D gene. The receptor was isolated from a woman younger than 30 in good health and CMV-seronegative. CDR3 sequence (DNA): TGTGCCAGCAGCTTAGATATCAATGAGCAGTTCTTC. Protein product: CASSLDINEQFF.